This is a list of T cell receptor beta chains from one sample in a study of blood T cell repertoires in COVID-19. Produced via immunoSEQ multiplex PCR; TCRdb's table is partial and in-frame only. The top ten clones hold 8% to 11% of a sample with 140,000 or so clones, 80% to 90% of them seen once. The sample taken for sequencing was peripheral blood. All receptors come from a man aged 55 to 70 with active or convalescent COVID-19. The CDR3 runs from the conserved cysteine through the conserved F or W. Each record gives: J gene, CDR3 length, clone size, V gene, D gene, CDR3 protein, CDR3 DNA. The D gene is left open where the match is weak. Only part of the rows carry a size: once, few, many, or a class if the clone is expanded.

TRBJ2-7	14	once	TRBV9	.	CASSVDIAADEQYF	TGTGCCAGCAGCGTAGATATAGCAGCAGACGAGCAGTACTTC
TRBJ1-5	15	.	TRBV6-5	.	CASSYSRGGNQPQHF	TGTGCCAGCAGTTACTCCCGAGGAGGCAATCAGCCCCAGCATTTT
TRBJ2-2	13	.	TRBV12-3/TRBV12-4	TRBD1	CASRTGAAGELFF	TGTGCCAGCAGGACAGGGGCGGCCGGGGAGCTGTTTTTT
TRBJ2-1	15	once	TRBV29-1	TRBD1	CSVEETGQNYNEQFF	TGCAGCGTTGAAGAAACGGGACAGAATTACAATGAGCAGTTCTTC
TRBJ2-1	14	.	TRBV6-6	.	CASSYSQGAREQFF	TGTGCCAGCAGTTACTCGCAGGGTGCTCGGGAGCAGTTCTTC
TRBJ2-5	14	.	TRBV10-3	.	CAIRGGASQETQYF	TGTGCCATCAGGGGGGGGGCGTCCCAAGAGACCCAGTACTTC
TRBJ2-3	16	.	TRBV7-2	.	CASSLSPGGHGDTQYF	TGTGCCAGCAGCTTATCCCCGGGGGGACACGGGGATACGCAGTATTTT
TRBJ2-1	16	.	TRBV4-2	TRBD1	CASKPSGQDSYNEQFF	TGTGCCAGCAAACCCTCGGGACAGGACTCCTACAATGAGCAGTTCTTC
TRBJ2-1	12	.	TRBV2	.	CASQRRYNEQFF	TGTGCCAGCCAGCGGAGGTACAATGAGCAGTTCTTC
TRBJ1-1	13	few	TRBV19	.	CASSWVGGFEAFF	TGTGCCAGTAGCTGGGTTGGGGGGTTTGAAGCTTTCTTT
TRBJ2-7	16	once	TRBV18	.	CASSPRRGYILYEQYF	TGTGCCAGCTCACCTCGGAGGGGTTACATCCTCTACGAGCAGTACTTC
TRBJ2-3	15	.	TRBV7-2	TRBD2	CASSLRIMRGYTQYF	TGTGCCAGCAGCTTGCGCATAATGCGGGGGTATACGCAGTATTTT
TRBJ2-7	16	.	TRBV10-3	TRBD2	CAISAGGTSGAYEQYF	TGTGCCATCAGTGCGGGGGGGACTAGCGGCGCCTACGAGCAGTACTTC
TRBJ2-7	14	.	TRBV28	.	CASSLSGVSGEQYF	TGTGCCAGCAGTTTATCGGGGGTATCCGGCGAGCAGTACTTC
TRBJ2-7	16	.	TRBV11-2	TRBD2	CASSSRTSGRLNEQYF	TGTGCCAGCAGCTCCCGCACTAGCGGGAGACTCAACGAGCAGTACTTC
TRBJ2-7	14	.	TRBV6-5	.	CASTPNRAPYEQYF	TGTGCCAGCACCCCAAACAGGGCCCCCTACGAGCAGTACTTC
TRBJ1-2	14	few	TRBV28	TRBD1	CASSFRDRDYGYTF	TGTGCCAGCAGTTTTAGGGACAGGGACTATGGCTACACCTTC
TRBJ1-2	13	.	TRBV30	.	CAWSGGIYYGYTF	TGTGCCTGGAGTGGAGGGATTTACTATGGCTACACCTTC
TRBJ1-5	17	.	TRBV7-9	TRBD1	CASSLEGTGGGFQPQHF	TGTGCCAGCAGCTTAGAAGGGACAGGGGGCGGATTTCAGCCCCAGCATTTT
TRBJ1-2	12	many	TRBV7-8	.	CASSLDIYGYTF	TGTGCCAGCAGCTTGGACATCTATGGCTACACCTTC
TRBJ1-2	15	.	TRBV28	.	CASSLRGMKRYGYTF	TGTGCCAGCAGTTTACGTGGCATGAAGAGGTATGGCTACACCTTC
TRBJ2-5	14	.	TRBV10-1	.	CATKNWGGGETQYF	TGCGCCACTAAAAACTGGGGGGGCGGGGAGACCCAGTACTTC
TRBJ2-7	16	.	TRBV10-3	TRBD1	CAISVGTGTGTDEQYF	TGTGCCATCAGTGTGGGGACCGGGACAGGGACGGACGAGCAGTACTTC
TRBJ1-3	15	.	TRBV15	TRBD1	CATQGQGNSGNTIYF	TGTGCCACCCAAGGACAGGGAAACTCTGGAAACACCATATATTTT
TRBJ1-5	13	many	TRBV24-1	.	CATSAVGYQPQHF	TGTGCCACCAGTGCCGTCGGTTATCAGCCCCAGCATTTT